This T cell receptor (beta chain) derives from a study of cytomegalovirus exposure and HLA in healthy donors. 13 Jbeta primers and 60 Vbeta primers were used for the PCR. Clones were read by immunoSEQ multiplex PCR, and TCRdb kept only the in-frame ones, dropping some. The table lists over 130,000 clones, about 84% of them singletons. Regarding the study as a whole: Specific recognition of CMV antigens was confirmed in vitro for a few chains (all CMV-associated). The classifier reportedly diagnosed cytomegalovirus status with high sensitivity and specificity. Being productive about 87% or about 30% of the time was typical of most TCR beta V segments in an earlier analysis. With DRB1 most and HLA-C fewest, TCR association rates differed between HLA loci in a later analysis.

In the case of this clone: As yet, its antigen is unknown.

This CDR3 spans 14 amino acids. Trimming took 5 bases from V and 2 from J; bases not matched to a gene: 5. Germline V gives CDR1 MNHEY, CDR2 SMNVEV (reference sequence). J is TRBJ2-5 and V is TRBV27; 7 bases are a match to TRBD1. The sample was PBMCs. The sequence was collected from a man over 45 in good health and CMV-seronegative. The CDR3 is CASSPGQLQETQYF. The CDR3 DNA reads TGTGCCAGCAGTCCGGGACAGCTTCAAGAGACCCAGTACTTC.